This T cell receptor (beta chain) is from a study of T cells in tuberculosis. Study as a whole: CD1B tetramers identified T cells specific for mycobacterial lipid GMM.

After thawing and overnight rest, PBMC were stained with GMM-loaded CD1B tetramer, viability dye and anti-CD3 for sorting. C32 glucose monomycolate from Rhodococcus equi was loaded onto the CD1B tetramers. Sequencing of TCR-alpha and TCR-beta chains was unpaired. TCRdb's copy holds only in-frame clones and misses some; the assay was immunoSEQ multiplex PCR. The table has 55,000 to 65,000 clones, roughly 79% seen once; the top ten hold roughly 13%. V dropped 6 bases and J dropped 5; count of bases not matched to a gene: 7. Germline CDR1 KGHSH, CDR2 LQKENI. This CDR3 contains 14 residues. This clonotype was obtained from an adult woman with latent tuberculosis. The sequenced sample was CD1b-GMM tetramer-negative cells sorted from PBMCs. The chain uses TRBV18 and TRBJ2-5; TRBD1 agrees at 9 bases. Here the CDR3 reads CASSPTGGQETQYF. The CDR3 DNA reads as TGTGCCAGCTCGCCGACAGGGGGGCAGGAGACCCAGTACTTC.